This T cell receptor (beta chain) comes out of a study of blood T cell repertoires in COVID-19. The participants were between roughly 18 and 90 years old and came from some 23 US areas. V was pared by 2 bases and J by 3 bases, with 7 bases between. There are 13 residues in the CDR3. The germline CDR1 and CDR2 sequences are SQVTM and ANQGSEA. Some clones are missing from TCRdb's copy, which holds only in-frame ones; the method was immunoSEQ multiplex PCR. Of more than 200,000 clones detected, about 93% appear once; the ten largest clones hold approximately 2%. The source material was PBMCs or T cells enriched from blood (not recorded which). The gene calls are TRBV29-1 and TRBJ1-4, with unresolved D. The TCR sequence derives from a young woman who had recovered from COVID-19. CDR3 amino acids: CSVEPQPNEKLFF. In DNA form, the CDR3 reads TGCAGCGTTGAACCACAGCCTAATGAAAAACTGTTTTTT.